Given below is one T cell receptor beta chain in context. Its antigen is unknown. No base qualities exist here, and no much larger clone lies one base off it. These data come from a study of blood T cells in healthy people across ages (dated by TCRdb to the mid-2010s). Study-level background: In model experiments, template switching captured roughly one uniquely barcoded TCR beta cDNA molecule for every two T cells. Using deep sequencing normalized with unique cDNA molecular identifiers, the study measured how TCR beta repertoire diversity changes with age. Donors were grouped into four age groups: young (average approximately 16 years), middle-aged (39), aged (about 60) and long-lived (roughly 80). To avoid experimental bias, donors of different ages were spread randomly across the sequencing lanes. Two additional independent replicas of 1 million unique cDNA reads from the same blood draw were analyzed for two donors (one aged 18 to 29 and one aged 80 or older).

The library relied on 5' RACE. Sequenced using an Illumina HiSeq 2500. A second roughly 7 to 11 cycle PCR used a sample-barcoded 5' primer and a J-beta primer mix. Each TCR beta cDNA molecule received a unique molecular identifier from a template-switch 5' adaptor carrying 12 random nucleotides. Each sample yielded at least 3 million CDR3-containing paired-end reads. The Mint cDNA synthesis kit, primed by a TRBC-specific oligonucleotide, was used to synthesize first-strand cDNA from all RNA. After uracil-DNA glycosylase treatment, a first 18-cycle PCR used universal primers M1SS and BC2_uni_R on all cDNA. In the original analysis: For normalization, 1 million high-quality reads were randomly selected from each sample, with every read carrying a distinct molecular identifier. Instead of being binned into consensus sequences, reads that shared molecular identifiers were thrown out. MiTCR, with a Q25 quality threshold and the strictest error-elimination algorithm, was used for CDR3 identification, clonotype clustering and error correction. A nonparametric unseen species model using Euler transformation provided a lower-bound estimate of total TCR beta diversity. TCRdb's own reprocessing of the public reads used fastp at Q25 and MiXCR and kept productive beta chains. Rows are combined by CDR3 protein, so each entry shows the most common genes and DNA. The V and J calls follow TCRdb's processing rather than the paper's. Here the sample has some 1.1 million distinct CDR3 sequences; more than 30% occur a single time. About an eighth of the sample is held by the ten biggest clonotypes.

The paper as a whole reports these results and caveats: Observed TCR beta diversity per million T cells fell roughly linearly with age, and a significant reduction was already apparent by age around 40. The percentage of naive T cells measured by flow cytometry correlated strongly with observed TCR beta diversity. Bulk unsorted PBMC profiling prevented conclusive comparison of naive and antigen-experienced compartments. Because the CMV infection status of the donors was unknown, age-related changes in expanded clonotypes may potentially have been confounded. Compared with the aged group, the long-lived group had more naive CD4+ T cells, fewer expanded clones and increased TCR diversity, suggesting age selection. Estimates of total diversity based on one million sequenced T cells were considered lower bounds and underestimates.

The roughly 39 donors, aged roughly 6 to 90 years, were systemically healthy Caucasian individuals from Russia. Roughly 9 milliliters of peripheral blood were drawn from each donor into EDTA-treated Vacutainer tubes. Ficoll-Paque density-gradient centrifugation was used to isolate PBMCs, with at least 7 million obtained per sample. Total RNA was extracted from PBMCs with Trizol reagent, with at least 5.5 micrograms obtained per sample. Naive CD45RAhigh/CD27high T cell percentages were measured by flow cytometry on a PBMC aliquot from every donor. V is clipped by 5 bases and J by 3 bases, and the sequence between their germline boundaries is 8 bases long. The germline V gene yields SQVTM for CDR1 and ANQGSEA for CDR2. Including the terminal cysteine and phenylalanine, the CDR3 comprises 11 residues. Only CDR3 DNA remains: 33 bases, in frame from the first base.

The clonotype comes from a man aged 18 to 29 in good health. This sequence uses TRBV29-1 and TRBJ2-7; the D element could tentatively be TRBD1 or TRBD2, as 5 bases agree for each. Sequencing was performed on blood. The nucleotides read TGCAGCGTTCTTGGGGGCTACGAGCAGTACTTC. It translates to CSVLGGYEQYF.